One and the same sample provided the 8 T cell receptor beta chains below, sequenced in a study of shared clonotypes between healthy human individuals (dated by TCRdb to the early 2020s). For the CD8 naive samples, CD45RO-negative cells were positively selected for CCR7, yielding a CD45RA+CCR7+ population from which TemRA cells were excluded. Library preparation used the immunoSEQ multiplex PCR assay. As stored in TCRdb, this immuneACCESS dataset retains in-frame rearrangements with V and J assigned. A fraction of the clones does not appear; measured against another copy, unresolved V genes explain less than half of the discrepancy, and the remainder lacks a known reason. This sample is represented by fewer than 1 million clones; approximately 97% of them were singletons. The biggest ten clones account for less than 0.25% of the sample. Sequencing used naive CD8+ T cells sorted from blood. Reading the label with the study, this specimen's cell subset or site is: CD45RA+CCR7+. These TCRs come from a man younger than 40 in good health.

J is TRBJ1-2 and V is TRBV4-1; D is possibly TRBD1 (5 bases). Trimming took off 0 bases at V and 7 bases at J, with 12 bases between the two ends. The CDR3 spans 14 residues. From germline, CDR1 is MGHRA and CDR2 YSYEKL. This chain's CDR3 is CASSQDQGAGGYTF. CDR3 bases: TGCGCCAGCAGCCAAGATCAGGGTGCCGGTGGCTACACCTTC.

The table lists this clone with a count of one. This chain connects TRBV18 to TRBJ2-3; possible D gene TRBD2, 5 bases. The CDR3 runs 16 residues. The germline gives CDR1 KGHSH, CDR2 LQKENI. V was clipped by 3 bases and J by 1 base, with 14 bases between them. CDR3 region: CASSPTRAVRTDTQYF. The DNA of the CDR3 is TGTGCCAGCTCACCTACTAGAGCGGTTCGCACAGATACGCAGTATTTT.

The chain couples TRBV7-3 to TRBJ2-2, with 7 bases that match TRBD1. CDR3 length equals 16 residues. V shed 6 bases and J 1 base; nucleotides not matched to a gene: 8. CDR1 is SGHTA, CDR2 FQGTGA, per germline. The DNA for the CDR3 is TGTGCCAGCAGGGTAGGGGGCCATTTGAACACCGGGGAGCTGTTTTTT. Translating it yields CASRVGGHLNTGELFF.

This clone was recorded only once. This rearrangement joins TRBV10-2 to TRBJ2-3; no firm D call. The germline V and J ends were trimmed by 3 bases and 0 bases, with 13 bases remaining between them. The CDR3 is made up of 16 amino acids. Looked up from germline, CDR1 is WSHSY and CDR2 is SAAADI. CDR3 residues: CASSEVGGVSTDTQYF. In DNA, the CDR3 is TGCGCCAGCAGTGAAGTCGGTGGGGTAAGCACAGATACGCAGTATTTT.

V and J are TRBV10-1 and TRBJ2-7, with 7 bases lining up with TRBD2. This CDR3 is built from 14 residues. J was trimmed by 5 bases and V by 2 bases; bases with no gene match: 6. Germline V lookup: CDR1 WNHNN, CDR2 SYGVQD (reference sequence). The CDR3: CASSEAGAPHEQYF. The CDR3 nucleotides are TGCGCCAGCAGTGAGGCGGGAGCCCCCCACGAGCAGTACTTC.

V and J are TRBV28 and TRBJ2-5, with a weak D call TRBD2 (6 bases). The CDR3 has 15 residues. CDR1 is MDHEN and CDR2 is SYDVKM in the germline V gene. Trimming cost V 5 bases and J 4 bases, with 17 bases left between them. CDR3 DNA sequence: TGTGCCAGCAGTCCTCCGGGGGTGCTCCCAGAGACCCAGTACTTC. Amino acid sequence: CASSPPGVLPETQYF.

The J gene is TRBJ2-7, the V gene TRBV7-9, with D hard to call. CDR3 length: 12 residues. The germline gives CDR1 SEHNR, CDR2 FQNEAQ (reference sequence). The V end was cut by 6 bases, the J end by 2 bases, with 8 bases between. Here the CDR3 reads CASRRTPYEQYF. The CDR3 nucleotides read TGTGCCAGCAGAAGGACCCCCTACGAGCAGTACTTC.

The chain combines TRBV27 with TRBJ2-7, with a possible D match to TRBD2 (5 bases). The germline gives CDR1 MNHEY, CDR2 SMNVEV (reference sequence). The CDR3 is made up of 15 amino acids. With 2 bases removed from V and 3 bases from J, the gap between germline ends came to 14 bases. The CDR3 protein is CASSLEGYPIYEQYF. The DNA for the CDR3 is TGTGCCAGCAGTTTAGAGGGATATCCCATCTACGAGCAGTACTTC.